The 24 T cell receptor beta chains below all came from one sample that was sequenced in a study of graft-versus-host responses after intestinal transplantation (dated by TCRdb to the early 2020s). Library construction relied on the immunoSEQ multiplex PCR assay. TCRdb obtained this table from immuneACCESS and retained in-frame rearrangements with V and J assigned. These tables miss some clones; where compared with another copy, unresolved V genes account for less than half of the shortfall, and the remainder is unexplained. The table for this sample lists tens of thousands of clones; about nine tenths of them were counted only once. The top ten clonotypes cover around 1.7% of the sample. To isolate intraepithelial and lamina propria lymphocytes from graft specimens, dithiothreitol, EDTA incubations and collagenase D digestion were used. Sequencing was performed on ileum tissue, taken 350 to 400 days after transplant. The receptors originated from a human patient who received an intestinal transplant, so some T cells may come from the graft donor.

The CDR3 bases are TGTGCCAGCAGCTTAACGGGGAGCTCCTACGAGCAGTACTTC. Translation gives CASSLTGSSYEQYF. The V call is TRBV11-1, the J call TRBJ2-7, with D possibly matching TRBD2 (5 bases). CDR1 is SGHAT and CDR2 is FQDESV in the germline V gene (reference sequence). The CDR3 sequence is 14 residues long. V lost 2 bases and J 0 bases, leaving 8 bases between the germline ends.

CDR3 region: CASSRVRGEQYF. Here the CDR3 DNA reads TGTGCCAGCAGCCGCGTAAGGGGGGAGCAGTACTTC. This rearrangement joins TRBV6-4 to TRBJ2-5; TRBD1 or TRBD2 may be the D gene (6 bases each). The CDR3 totals 12 residues. Germline V CDR1 and CDR2: MRHNA, SNTAGT. V was shortened by 6 bases and J by 11 bases, with 16 bases between the two germline ends.

This clone has just one count. Here the CDR3 DNA reads TGCGCCAGCAGCTTGTCACAGCGCGTTCAAGAGACCCAGTACTTC. Its protein is CASSLSQRVQETQYF. The V and J genes are TRBV5-1 and TRBJ2-5; D call uncertain. Germline CDR1 reads SGHRS; CDR2 reads YFSETQ. The CDR3 is 15 residues long. Trimming pared 1 base from V and 2 bases from J, leaving 12 bases between.

V is TRBV6-5 and J is TRBJ2-3, with TRBD2 identical over 7 bases. This CDR3 is 14 amino acids long. Trimming took 2 bases from V and 3 from J; bases not matched to a gene: 2. Germline V gene sequence: CDR1 MNHEY, CDR2 SVGAGI. DNA for the CDR3: TGTGCCAGCAGTTACGTAGCGGGTACAGATACGCAGTATTTT. It encodes CASSYVAGTDTQYF.

The chain employs TRBV29-1 and TRBJ2-3, with 8 bases fitting TRBD1. After removal of 3 bases from V and 1 base from J, the junction contained 0 bases not matched to a gene. The CDR3 runs 13 residues. Germline V gene lookup returns CDR1 SQVTM and CDR2 ANQGSEA. CDR3 amino acids: CSVDRGRTDTQYF. The CDR3 nucleotides are TGCAGCGTTGACAGGGGGCGCACAGATACGCAGTATTTT.

The chain has TRBV6-4 and TRBJ2-2; no firm D call. The CDR3 runs to 15 residues. Per germline, CDR1 MRHNA and CDR2 SNTAGT. V dropped 0 bases and J dropped 2 bases, with 7 bases sitting between them. The CDR3 reads CASSDSSLNTGELFF. For the CDR3, the DNA is TGTGCCAGCAGTGACTCGAGCTTAAACACCGGGGAGCTGTTTTTT.

CDR3 nucleotides: TGCGCCAGCAGCTCGGGACAGAAGCCCTACGAGCAGTACTTC. Amino acids: CASSSGQKPYEQYF. V is TRBV5-1 and J is TRBJ2-7; 7 bases match TRBD1. Germline values: CDR1 SGHRS, CDR2 YFSETQ. CDR3 length equals 14 residues. The ends lost 3 bases at V and 2 bases at J; junction bases unmatched: 5.

V is TRBV29-1 and J is TRBJ1-3; D gene uncertain. The CDR3 is 13 residues long. CDR1 and CDR2 from the germline V gene are SQVTM and ANQGSEA. Trimming took 4 bases from V and 3 from J, leaving 10 bases between them. The CDR3 DNA follows: TGCAGCGTTGTTACAGCTATTGGAAACACCATATATTTT. Translation: CSVVTAIGNTIYF.

V gene TRBV15 combines with J gene TRBJ1-1; 7 nucleotides line up with TRBD1. This CDR3 is 13 amino acids long. Germline V gene sequence: CDR1 LNHNV, CDR2 YYDKDF (reference sequence). Trimming cost V 5 bases and J 5 bases; bases outside gene matches: 5. The CDR3 region has the DNA TGTGCCACCAGCGGCCGGGACAGAACTGAAGCTTTCTTT. Translation gives CATSGRDRTEAFF.

The chain couples TRBV7-9 to TRBJ2-7; the D gene could be TRBD1 or TRBD2 (6 bases each). The CDR3 length is 14 residues. The germline gives CDR1 SEHNR, CDR2 FQNEAQ (reference sequence). Trimming removed 3 bases from V and 5 bases from J, with 14 bases in between. In DNA form, the CDR3 reads TGTGCCAGCAGCTTGGAGGGGGTTGTCGACGAGCAGTACTTC. Translation: CASSLEGVVDEQYF. Full variable domain (remainder filled in from reference TRBV7-9 and TRBJ2-7): DTGVSQNPRHKITKRGQNVTFRCDPISEHNRLYWYRQTLGQGPEFLTYFQNEAQLEKSRLLSDRFSAERPKGSFSTLEIQRTEQGDSAMYLCASSLEGVVDEQYFGPGTRLTVT.

The chain has TRBV11-1 and TRBJ2-3; D may match TRBD1 or TRBD2 (6 bases each). The CDR3 is made up of 16 amino acids. Germline V lookup: CDR1 SGHAT, CDR2 FQDESV (reference sequence). V was shortened by 2 bases and J by 1 base, with 13 bases between the two germline ends. Written as DNA, the CDR3 is TGTGCCAGCAGCTTAACGGGGGCGCGAGGCACAGATACGCAGTATTTT. The encoded protein is CASSLTGARGTDTQYF.

This clone was seen a single time. This chain connects TRBV5-1 to TRBJ2-7; unclear D gene. The CDR3 runs to 15 residues. Germline V CDR1 and CDR2: SGHRS, YFSETQ. Deletions cut 4 bases from V and 4 bases from J, with 18 bases between. Here the CDR3 DNA reads TGCGCCAGCAGCCCAGGACCCAGGCAAAGGTACGAGCAGTACTTC. This codes for CASSPGPRQRYEQYF.

The chain employs TRBV9 and TRBJ1-1, with a weak D call TRBD1 (6 bases). The CDR3 length is 13 residues. Germline values: CDR1 SGDLS, CDR2 YYNGEE. Trimming pared 4 bases from V and 3 bases from J, leaving 10 bases between. CDR3 in DNA: TGTGCCAGCAGCAGACAGGATTACACTGAAGCTTTCTTT. Protein product: CASSRQDYTEAFF. The full variable domain, completed using reference TRBV9 and TRBJ1-1, is DSGVTQTPKHLITATGQRVTLRCSPRSGDLSVYWYQQSLDQGLQFLIQYYNGEERAKGNILERFSAQQFPDLHSELNLSSLELGDSALYFCASSRQDYTEAFFGQGTRLTVV.

This rearrangement joins TRBV7-9 to TRBJ2-5; TRBD2 is a possible D gene (6 bases). This CDR3 is built from 13 residues. The germline V gene has CDR1 SEHNR and CDR2 FQNEAQ (reference sequence). V was clipped by 5 bases and J by 5 bases, with 12 bases between them. The CDR3 region is CASSRRDSETQYF. The CDR3, as DNA: TGTGCCAGCAGCCGGCGGGACTCCGAGACCCAGTACTTC. Together with reference TRBV7-9 and TRBJ2-5, the CDR3 gives the full variable domain: DTGVSQNPRHKITKRGQNVTFRCDPISEHNRLYWYRQTLGQGPEFLTYFQNEAQLEKSRLLSDRFSAERPKGSFSTLEIQRTEQGDSAMYLCASSRRDSETQYFGPGTRLLVL.

The chain carries TRBV5-1 and TRBJ1-1, with 10 bases that match TRBD1. Germline CDR1 SGHRS, CDR2 YFSETQ. V was pared by 0 bases and J by 5 bases, with 4 bases of the junction left unmatched. The CDR3 contains 15 residues. CDR3: CASSLGQGARTEAFF. In DNA, the CDR3 is TGCGCCAGCAGCTTGGGACAGGGGGCGCGAACTGAAGCTTTCTTT.

This rearrangement joins TRBV10-3 to TRBJ2-3; 7 bases fit TRBD2. Trimming at V came to 0 bases and at J to 7 bases, leaving 1 base not matched to a gene. Germline V gene sequence: CDR1 ENHRY, CDR2 SYGVKD. This CDR3 contains 13 residues. CDR3 loop: CAISESGGYTQYF. CDR3 DNA sequence: TGTGCCATCAGTGAGTCGGGAGGGTATACGCAGTATTTT.

The chain links TRBV4-1 to TRBJ2-5; no definite D call. This CDR3 is built from 14 residues. The germline V gene encodes CDR1 MGHRA and CDR2 YSYEKL. V was trimmed by 3 bases and J by 4 bases, leaving 12 bases between them. The CDR3: CASSQLRWGETQYF. The DNA for the CDR3 is TGCGCCAGCAGCCAGCTCAGATGGGGAGAGACCCAGTACTTC.

This rearrangement joins TRBV10-1 to TRBJ2-2, with no clear D. Germline CDR1 reads WNHNN; CDR2 reads SYGVQD (reference sequence). The CDR3 length is 12 residues. V lost 6 bases and J lost 1, with 3 bases in between. The CDR3 is CASSENTGELFF. Here the CDR3 DNA reads TGCGCCAGCAGCGAGAACACCGGGGAGCTGTTTTTT.

The V gene is TRBV11-2, the J gene TRBJ2-3, with TRBD2 matching over 10 bases. Per germline, CDR1 SGHAT and CDR2 FQNNGV. The CDR3 runs to 15 residues. V gave up 5 bases and J gave up 3 bases; unmatched junction bases: 5. The CDR3 region is CASSRTSGVTDTQYF. DNA for the CDR3: TGTGCCAGCAGCCGTACTAGCGGGGTTACAGATACGCAGTATTTT.

The V call is TRBV27, the J call TRBJ2-7, with 8 bases matching TRBD2. CDR1 and CDR2 (germline): MNHEY, SMNVEV (reference sequence). Trimming took 1 base from V and 7 from J; bases not matched to a gene: 12. This CDR3 comprises 16 residues. This chain's CDR3 is CASSLYPREGVGEQYF. In DNA form, the CDR3 reads TGTGCCAGCAGTTTATATCCCCGGGAGGGAGTGGGGGAGCAGTACTTC.

V is TRBV9 and J is TRBJ1-2, with 8 positions matching TRBD1. J was trimmed by 7 bases and V by 2 bases; bases with no gene match: 7. The CDR3 consists of 14 residues. Germline values: CDR1 SGDLS, CDR2 YYNGEE. CDR3 loop: CASSVTGDAFGYTF. CDR3 in DNA: TGTGCCAGCAGCGTGACAGGGGATGCGTTTGGCTACACCTTC.

The V call is TRBV6-1, the J call TRBJ2-1; TRBD2 might be the D (5 bases). Germline loops: CDR1 MNHNS, CDR2 SASEGT. Trimming removed 4 bases from V and 9 bases from J, with 19 bases in between. The CDR3 contains 15 residues. CDR3 in amino acids: CASSGLGGLVGEQFF. The CDR3 bases are TGTGCCAGCAGTGGATTAGGAGGACTGGTCGGTGAGCAGTTCTTC.

V and J are TRBV2 and TRBJ2-1, with D tentatively TRBD2 (5 bases). Germline-derived CDR1 and CDR2 are SNHLY and FYNNEI. The length of the CDR3 is 13 residues. V shed 7 bases and J shed 11 bases, with 18 bases lying between them. CDR3 residues: CASTSGVGFKQFF. The CDR3 region has the DNA TGTGCCAGCACCTCCGGGGTCGGCTTTAAGCAGTTCTTC. The full variable domain, with the rest looked up from reference TRBV2 and TRBJ2-1, is EPEVTQTPSHQVTQMGQEVILRCVPISNHLYFYWYRQILGQKVEFLVSFYNNEISEKSEIFDDQFSVERPDGSNFTLKIRSTKLEDSAMYFCASTSGVGFKQFFGPGTRLTVL.

The J gene is TRBJ2-3, the V gene TRBV9, with a weak D call TRBD2 (7 bases). The length of the CDR3 is 16 residues. Per germline, CDR1 SGDLS and CDR2 YYNGEE. V was trimmed by 0 bases and J by 2 bases, leaving 13 bases between them. The CDR3 here is CASSVAAGATTDTQYF. The CDR3 coding sequence is TGTGCCAGCAGCGTAGCGGCGGGGGCTACCACAGATACGCAGTATTTT.